The clone carrying this TCR beta chain was seen many times. Its antigen remains unidentified. The record originates from a study of CD8 T cells in ankylosing spondylitis. Findings of the study overall: Reportedly, matched ankylosing spondylitis synovial fluid was significantly enriched for disease-linked clones. Reports of some motif variants in reactive arthritis synovial fluid and blood predate this one.

TCRdb re-called the 5' RACE reads with MiXCR, one entry per CDR3 protein. The sample carries about 240,000 distinct CDR3 sequences, around 7.8% recorded once. This CDR3 is built from 12 residues. Trimming left V 6 bases short and J 6 bases short, with 11 bases between. This receptor was identified in a male donor with ankylosing spondylitis or in good health (not recorded which). Sequencing was carried out using blood, either unsorted or a sorted T cell fraction (not recorded which). The chain recombines TRBV12-3 or TRBV12-4 with TRBJ1-1, with D perhaps matching TRBD1 (6 bases). CDR3 bases: TGTGCCAGCAGGGGGGGCATCCCTGAAGCTTTCTTT. Translation gives CASRGGIPEAFF.